These T cell receptor beta chains were read from a single sample in a study of CD8 T cells in Susac syndrome. TCRdb passed the immunoSEQ multiplex PCR reads through MiXCR, listing each CDR3 protein once. The sample yields roughly 400,000 distinct CDR3 sequences, around 83% seen once. Material: CD8+ T cells from PBMCs. These receptors all stem from a human donor with multiple sclerosis. Each CDR3 is given with its conserved first and last residue. The D gene is left open where the match is weak. Not all rows give a size; the values are once, few, many and, for expanded clones, a class.

TRBV20-1	TRBJ1-6	.	15	.	TGCAGTGCTCTTAGGGTGTTTGGGTATAATTCACCCCTCCACTTT	CSALRVFGYNSPLHF
TRBV11-2	TRBJ2-5	.	15	.	TGTGCCAGCAGCTTAGATAAGGGGATGGGAGAGACCCAGTACTTC	CASSLDKGMGETQYF
TRBV12-3/TRBV12-4	TRBJ2-1	.	12	.	TGTGCCAGCACTCAGGCACCCCATGAGCAGTTCTTC	CASTQAPHEQFF
TRBV14	TRBJ2-7	TRBD1	15	few	TGTGCCAGCAGCCAGACCGGGACAGGGACCTACGAGCAGTACTTC	CASSQTGTGTYEQYF
TRBV5-1	TRBJ2-3	.	13	.	TGCGCCAGCAGCTCATATTACGACGTAGGGCAGTATTTT	CASSSYYDVGQYF
TRBV11-2	TRBJ2-5	.	16	.	TGTGCCAGCAGCTTCGGCCGAGGGACATCGGAGGAGACCCAGTACTTC	CASSFGRGTSEETQYF
TRBV27	TRBJ1-2	.	14	.	TGTGCCAGCAGTTTTGGGGGCGCCGGCTATGGCTACACCTTC	CASSFGGAGYGYTF
TRBV20-1	TRBJ2-2	TRBD1	14	few	TGCAGTGCCAGACAGGGGGTGGGCACCGGGGAGCTGTTTTTT	CSARQGVGTGELFF
TRBV7-8	TRBJ1-5	.	16	.	TGTGCCAGCAGCACACAGGACGAGTATAGCAATCAGCCCCAGCATTTT	CASSTQDEYSNQPQHF
TRBV30	TRBJ2-3	.	15	.	TGTGCCTGGGCAGGGTCTGGGGCGGCCACAGATACGCAGTATTTT	CAWAGSGAATDTQYF
TRBV27	TRBJ1-2	.	12	.	TGTGCCAGCAAAGCTACTAACTATGGCTACACCTTC	CASKATNYGYTF
TRBV5-6	TRBJ1-2	.	12	.	TGTGCCAGCAGCTTGGACGGCTATGGCTACACCTTC	CASSLDGYGYTF
TRBV19	TRBJ2-7	.	13	.	TGTGCCAGTAGTGCAGGGGTCTCCTACGAGCAGTACTTC	CASSAGVSYEQYF
TRBV6-1	TRBJ2-7	.	11	.	TGTGCCAGCAGTGAAGCGCTAGCGACGAACTTC	CASSEALATNF
TRBV19	TRBJ2-2	.	15	.	TGTGCCAGTAGTGGATTGCTGGGGTTTATCGGGGAGCTGTTTTTT	CASSGLLGFIGELFF
TRBV6-5	TRBJ2-5	.	14	.	TGTGCCAGCAGTTACTTCGACAGCCAAGAGACCCAGTACTTC	CASSYFDSQETQYF
TRBV4-2	TRBJ1-4	.	14	.	TGTGCCAGCAGGAGTCCTGGGAATAATGAAAAACTGTTTTTT	CASRSPGNNEKLFF
TRBV5-8	TRBJ2-1	TRBD2	12	.	TGTGCCAACTCCCTAGCGGTCAATGAGCAGTTCTTC	CANSLAVNEQFF
TRBV27	TRBJ2-7	.	13	.	TGTGCCAGCAGTTCGGGACCCTACTACGAGCAGTACTTC	CASSSGPYYEQYF
TRBV6-6	TRBJ2-2	TRBD1	16	.	TGTGCCAGCAGTCCGGACAGGGACTCCCTAACCGGGGAGCTGTTTTTT	CASSPDRDSLTGELFF
TRBV7-9	TRBJ2-1	.	12	.	TGTGCCAGCAGCCAGGGAGTCAGCGAGCAGTTCTTC	CASSQGVSEQFF
TRBV4-1	TRBJ2-2	.	15	.	TGCGCCAGCAGCCAAGGACTAACCTACACCGGGGAGCTGTTTTTT	CASSQGLTYTGELFF
TRBV2	TRBJ1-1	.	14	.	TGTGCCAGCAGTGAGGTCCCTAGGACCACTGAAGTTTTCTTT	CASSEVPRTTEVFF
TRBV28	TRBJ2-7	.	13	few	TGTGCCAGCAGTTTGCCTCAAACCTACGAGCAGTACTTC	CASSLPQTYEQYF
TRBV7-2	TRBJ2-7	TRBD2	14	.	TGTGCCAGCAGCTCATGGACTAGCAGCTACGAGCAGTACTTC	CASSSWTSSYEQYF
TRBV6-5	TRBJ1-5	.	13	.	TGTGCCAGCAGGGAGGGGGGCAATCAGCCCCAGCATTTT	CASREGGNQPQHF
TRBV20-1	TRBJ2-1	TRBD2	14	.	TGCAGTGCTCGTAGCGGGAGGACTAACAATGAGCAGTTCTTC	CSARSGRTNNEQFF
TRBV20-1	TRBJ1-5	.	13	.	TGCAGTGCTAGAGGGCAACTCCGTCAGCCCCAGCATTTT	CSARGQLRQPQHF
TRBV27	TRBJ2-3	.	11	.	TGTGCCAGCGGAATTGGTATAGAGCAGTATTTT	CASGIGIEQYF
TRBV11-2	TRBJ2-5	TRBD1	15	.	TGTGCCAGCAGCCGTGAGGCAGGGGGCGAAGAGACCCAGTACTTC	CASSREAGGEETQYF
TRBV27	TRBJ2-2	.	15	.	TGTGCCAGCAGTTTAGGGTCCCCCCCGACCGGGGAGCTGTTTTTT	CASSLGSPPTGELFF
TRBV14	TRBJ1-6	.	15	.	TGTGCCAGCAGCCAAGAGTCAGGAACGAATTCACCCCTCCACTTT	CASSQESGTNSPLHF
TRBV7-9	TRBJ2-1	.	14	.	TGTGCCAGCAACCGGGAGCACCCTTCCAATGAGCAGTTCTTC	CASNREHPSNEQFF
TRBV6-1	TRBJ2-3	.	14	.	TGTGCCAGCTTACAAGTGCCCTACACAGATACGCAGTATTTT	CASLQVPYTDTQYF
TRBV9	TRBJ2-1	.	16	.	TGTGCCAGCAGCGTAGATGGGAGGAGACCCTACAATGAGCAGTTCTTC	CASSVDGRRPYNEQFF
TRBV27	TRBJ1-5	.	14	.	TGTGCCAGCAGTCACTTTTATAGCAATCAGCCCCAGCATTTT	CASSHFYSNQPQHF